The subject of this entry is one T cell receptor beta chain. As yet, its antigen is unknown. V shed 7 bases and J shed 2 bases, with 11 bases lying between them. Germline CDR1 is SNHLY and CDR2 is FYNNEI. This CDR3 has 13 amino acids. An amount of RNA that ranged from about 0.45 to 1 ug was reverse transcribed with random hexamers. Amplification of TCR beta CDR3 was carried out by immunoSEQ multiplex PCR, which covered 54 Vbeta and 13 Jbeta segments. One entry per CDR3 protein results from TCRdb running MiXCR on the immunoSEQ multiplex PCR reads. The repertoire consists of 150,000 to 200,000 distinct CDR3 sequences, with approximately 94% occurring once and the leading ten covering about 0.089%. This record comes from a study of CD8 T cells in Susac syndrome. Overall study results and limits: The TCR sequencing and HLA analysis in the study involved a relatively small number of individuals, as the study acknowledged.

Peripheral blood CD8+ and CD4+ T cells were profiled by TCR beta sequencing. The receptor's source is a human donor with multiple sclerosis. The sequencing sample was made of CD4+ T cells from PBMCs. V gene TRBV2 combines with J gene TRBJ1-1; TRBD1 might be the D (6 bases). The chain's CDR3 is CASIGQFNTEAFF. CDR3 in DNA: TGTGCCAGCATTGGACAGTTTAACACTGAAGCTTTCTTT.